The 24 T cell receptor beta chains reported below all come from one sample, sequenced in a study of cytomegalovirus exposure and HLA in healthy donors. PCR involved 60 Vbeta and 13 Jbeta primers. Profiled with immunoSEQ multiplex PCR; TCRdb holds only in-frame clones, not every one. Of around 120,000 clones listed, 65% to 80% are singletons. The specimen sequenced was PBMCs. These receptor sequences come from a human donor in good health.

V and J are TRBV28 and TRBJ2-3, with 9 bases matching TRBD2. CDR3 size: 16 residues. V trimming: 3 bases; J trimming: 0 bases; junction bases outside the gene matches: 4. Germline V lookup: CDR1 MDHEN, CDR2 SYDVKM. This CDR3 is CASSLLAGISTDTQYF. The CDR3 DNA reads as TGTGCCAGCAGTTTGCTAGCGGGGATAAGCACAGATACGCAGTATTTT.

The rearrangement joins TRBV14 to TRBJ1-1; weak D call: TRBD1 (6 bases). Germline CDR1 and CDR2: SGHDN and FVKESK. This CDR3 region has 14 residues. V lost 3 bases to trimming and J lost 5 bases, with 13 bases between them. DNA of the CDR3: TGTGCCAGCAGCCACCGGTACAGGGATACTGAAGCTTTCTTT. Amino acids: CASSHRYRDTEAFF.

The chain employs TRBV27 and TRBJ2-2, with 7 bases identical to TRBD2. There are 13 residues in the CDR3. Germline V gene sequence: CDR1 MNHEY, CDR2 SMNVEV (reference sequence). V gave up 2 bases and J gave up 6 bases; unmatched junction bases: 0. CDR3 sequence (DNA): TGTGCCAGCAGTTTACGGGGGGCCGGGGAGCTGTTTTTT. It is translated as CASSLRGAGELFF.

The chain carries TRBV15 and TRBJ1-5; 7 nucleotides line up with TRBD1. The ends lost 1 base at V and 2 bases at J; junction bases unmatched: 5. The CDR3 runs 16 residues. In germline, CDR1 is LNHNV, CDR2 YYDKDF (reference sequence). The CDR3 region has the DNA TGTGCCACCAGCAGAGGCGGGACAGCGGGCAATCAGCCCCAGCATTTT. Translated, it gives CATSRGGTAGNQPQHF.

The genes are TRBV2 and TRBJ2-2, with 9 bases lining up with TRBD1. CDR3 length equals 17 residues. V dropped 5 bases and J dropped 6; count of bases not matched to a gene: 13. Looked up from germline, CDR1 is SNHLY and CDR2 is FYNNEI. The CDR3, as DNA: TGTGCCAGCAGTAGACTTATTCCGGGACAGGGTCCCGGGGAGCTGTTTTTT. Encoded protein: CASSRLIPGQGPGELFF.

This sequence joins TRBV27 and TRBJ2-7; TRBD1 matches at 7 bases. The CDR3 is 15 residues long. V lost 2 bases to trimming and J lost 3 bases; unmatched junction nucleotides: 7. The V gene's germline CDR1 is MNHEY and CDR2 SMNVEV (reference sequence). CDR3 nucleotide sequence: TGTGCCAGCAGTTTAAGGGGAACAGGGGTCTACGAGCAGTACTTC. Its protein is CASSLRGTGVYEQYF.

This clone was seen only a few times. The chain is built from TRBV4-1 and TRBJ2-6; 7 positions agree with TRBD1. V was pared by 4 bases and J by 2 bases, with 11 bases of the junction left unmatched. Germline-derived CDR1 and CDR2 are MGHRA and YSYEKL. This CDR3 spans 18 amino acids. As DNA, the CDR3 is TGCGCCAGCAGCCCGGGACAGTTTTACGCCACTGGGGCCAACGTCCTGACTTTC. It yields the protein CASSPGQFYATGANVLTF.

The rearrangement uses TRBV5-1 and TRBJ2-2; 8 bases agree with TRBD2. The germline V gene encodes CDR1 SGHRS and CDR2 YFSETQ. The V and J ends lost 5 bases and 5 bases, in that order; junction bases with no gene match: 11. The CDR3 covers 16 residues. The CDR3: CASRVNGGAVTGELFF. CDR3 DNA sequence: TGCGCCAGCAGGGTGAACGGGGGGGCCGTTACCGGGGAGCTGTTTTTT.

This rearrangement joins TRBV7-2 to TRBJ2-5; the match to TRBD1 covers 10 bases. CDR3 size: 15 residues. V dropped 4 bases and J dropped 5; count of bases not matched to a gene: 7. From germline, CDR1 is SGHTA and CDR2 FQGNSA. This CDR3 is CASSSQVDRGETQYF. The CDR3 DNA follows: TGTGCCAGCAGCTCGCAAGTGGACAGGGGGGAGACCCAGTACTTC.

The V gene is TRBV19, the J gene TRBJ1-6; no reliable D call. Germline V CDR1 and CDR2: LNHDA, SQIVND (reference sequence). The CDR3 consists of 14 residues. V was trimmed by 3 bases and J by 14 bases, leaving 17 bases between them. The CDR3 DNA reads TGTGCCAGTAGTATGGGTGGGCAGCTCGTGGCCCTCCACTTT. This codes for CASSMGGQLVALHF.

The rearrangement uses TRBV28 and TRBJ2-7; 7 bases are a match to TRBD1. This CDR3 has 13 residues. The V segment lost 5 bases and the J segment 2 bases; nucleotides outside the gene matches: 3. Germline CDR1 reads MDHEN; CDR2 reads SYDVKM. The DNA for the CDR3 is TGTGCCAGCAGTCGGGACAGCCCCTACGAGCAGTACTTC. Translating it yields CASSRDSPYEQYF. Full variable domain (outside the CDR3, taken from reference TRBV28 and TRBJ2-7): DVKVTQSSRYLVKRTGEKVFLECVQDMDHENMFWYRQDPGLGLRLIYFSYDVKMKEKGDIPEGYSVSREKKERFSLILESASTNQTSMYLCASSRDSPYEQYFGPGTRLTVT.

The CDR3 DNA reads as TGCGCCAGCAGCTCCCCTTCGACTCCCACAGATACGCAGTATTTT. This sequence encodes CASSSPSTPTDTQYF. The chain has TRBV5-1 and TRBJ2-3, with D unresolved. The CDR3 has 15 amino acids. Trimming pared 3 bases from V and 2 bases from J, leaving 13 bases between. The germline gives CDR1 SGHRS, CDR2 YFSETQ.

This chain joins TRBV4-1 and TRBJ1-1, with D unclear. The CDR3 is 15 residues long. Germline CDR1 is MGHRA and CDR2 is YSYEKL. V lost 3 bases and J lost 3, with 14 bases in between. The CDR3 nucleotides are TGCGCCAGCAGCCAGGAGGGATCGGGATACACTGAAGCTTTCTTT. Its protein is CASSQEGSGYTEAFF.

This chain joins TRBV7-8 and TRBJ1-6; possibly TRBD1 for D (5 bases). The CDR3 has 17 residues. Trimming stripped 2 bases from V and 0 bases from J, with 11 bases between. The germline CDR1 and CDR2 sequences are SGHVS and FQNEAQ. CDR3 amino acids: CASSLTGESSYNSPLHF. CDR3 sequence (DNA): TGTGCCAGCAGCTTAACAGGAGAGAGCTCCTATAATTCACCCCTCCACTTT.

This chain connects TRBV27 to TRBJ2-7; maybe TRBD1 (6 bases). Trimming removed 8 bases from V and 2 bases from J, with 13 bases in between. This CDR3 is 13 amino acids long. Germline V gene lookup returns CDR1 MNHEY and CDR2 SMNVEV (reference sequence). The CDR3 nucleotides read TGTGCCAGCCGATACAGGGCTACCTACGAGCAGTACTTC. It translates to CASRYRATYEQYF.

V and J are TRBV7-8 and TRBJ2-7, with 8 bases identical to TRBD1. The CDR3 totals 13 residues. Germline loops: CDR1 SGHVS, CDR2 FQNEAQ. V was clipped by 8 bases and J by 6 bases; unmatched bases: 9. CDR3 sequence reads: CASAGGQGAEQYF. The CDR3 DNA reads as TGTGCCAGCGCCGGCGGGCAGGGGGCCGAGCAGTACTTC.

This chain uses TRBV4-2 with TRBJ1-2; D may be TRBD1 (5 bases). Germline V gene sequence: CDR1 LGHNA, CDR2 YNFKEQ. This CDR3 spans 15 amino acids. Trimming pared 0 bases from V and 2 bases from J, leaving 10 bases between. The CDR3 is CASSQDMDKNYGYTF. Written as DNA, the CDR3 is TGTGCCAGCAGCCAAGATATGGACAAGAACTATGGCTACACCTTC.

The rearrangement links TRBV11-2 to TRBJ2-1; the D is unclear. Trimming pared 3 bases from V and 15 bases from J, leaving 12 bases between. Germline V CDR1 and CDR2: SGHAT, FQNNGV. The CDR3 extends over 11 amino acids. The CDR3, as DNA: TGTGCCAGCAGCTTTGGTAGTCTTTGGTTCTTC. This encodes CASSFGSLWFF.

The chain employs TRBV11-2 and TRBJ1-5, with D hard to call. Germline V gives CDR1 SGHAT, CDR2 FQNNGV. This CDR3 has 15 amino acids. The V end lost 0 bases, the J end lost 4 bases, and 10 bases lay between the germline ends. The CDR3: CASSLDSGHNQPQHF. In DNA form, the CDR3 reads TGTGCCAGCAGCTTAGATTCAGGTCATAATCAGCCCCAGCATTTT.

In regard to this clone: A junction boundary mismatches the germline segment, possibly from a read error. V usage is TRBV6-6 and J usage is TRBJ1-1; the D is unclear. There are 16 residues in the CDR3. The germline V gene has CDR1 MNHNY and CDR2 SVGAGI (reference sequence). CDR3: CASRYSQTVQNTEAFF. The CDR3, as DNA: TGTGCCAGCAGATACTCCCAAACGGTCCAGAACACTGAAGCTTTCTTT.

The table lists this clone with a count of one. The gene calls are TRBV10-3 and TRBJ2-2, with D possibly matching TRBD2 (7 bases). Between the trimmed V and J ends, which lost 6 bases and 7 bases, there was a span of 21 bases. This CDR3 contains 16 residues. The germline CDR1 and CDR2 sequences are ENHRY and SYGVKD. CDR3 residues: CAISEEGGFGIGELFF. Here the CDR3 DNA reads TGTGCCATCAGCGAAGAGGGGGGGTTTGGTATCGGGGAGCTGTTTTTT.

This clone came up a few times. The V gene is TRBV2, the J gene TRBJ2-1; no firm D call. The V gene's germline CDR1 is SNHLY and CDR2 FYNNEI. The CDR3 covers 12 residues. Deletions cut 3 bases from V and 11 bases from J, with 11 bases between. CDR3 coding DNA: TGTGCCAGCAGTGATAGAATCCTCAAGCAGTTCTTC. Translation: CASSDRILKQFF.

This chain connects TRBV27 to TRBJ2-1, with D perhaps TRBD2 (5 bases). Trimming left V 5 bases short and J 9 bases short, with 11 bases between. Germline assignment: CDR1 MNHEY and CDR2 SMNVEV (reference sequence). The CDR3 length is 12 residues. The DNA of the CDR3 is TGTGCCAGCAGTATGATAGGAGGTGAGCAGTTCTTC. Translating gives CASSMIGGEQFF.

V and J are TRBV4-1 and TRBJ2-7; D might be TRBD2 (5 bases). This CDR3 has 17 residues. CDR1 MGHRA and CDR2 YSYEKL come from the germline V gene. V lost 1 base and J lost 5, with 21 bases in between. The CDR3 region is CASSQAHPYRGNDEQYF. DNA of the CDR3: TGCGCCAGCAGCCAAGCCCACCCCTATCGGGGAAACGACGAGCAGTACTTC.